The 7 T cell receptor beta chains listed next were all sequenced from one sample in a study of blood T cell repertoires in COVID-19. Sequencing was performed with immunoSEQ multiplex PCR; in TCRdb, only in-frame clones are kept and a portion is missing. There are about 83,000 clones in the sample; 87% occur only once, and under 3% lies in the top ten. Specimen: peripheral blood. The receptors were sampled from a woman in her forties or fifties with active or convalescent COVID-19.

The V gene is TRBV18, the J gene TRBJ1-1; TRBD1 matches at 9 bases. Germline-derived CDR1 and CDR2 are KGHSH and LQKENI. After removal of 5 bases from V and 5 bases from J, the junction contained 3 bases not matched to a gene. The CDR3 spans 13 residues. This CDR3 is CASSTTGGTEAFF. The CDR3, as DNA: TGTGCCAGCTCAACGACAGGGGGGACTGAAGCTTTCTTT.

The rearrangement joins TRBV24-1 to TRBJ1-3; TRBD1 agrees at 7 bases. CDR1 is KGHDR and CDR2 is SFDVKD in the germline V gene. The CDR3 is 19 amino acids. Trimming cost V 0 bases and J 0 bases; bases outside gene matches: 10. CDR3 DNA sequence: TGTGCCACCAGTGATTTGACAGGGGCCGATAAGAGCTCTGGAAACACCATATATTTT. Its protein product is CATSDLTGADKSSGNTIYF.

The rearrangement joins TRBV5-8 to TRBJ2-7; D perhaps matches TRBD2 (6 bases). CDR3 length equals 16 residues. Germline CDR1 reads SGHTS; CDR2 reads YDEGEE. V was pared by 0 bases and J by 3 bases, with 16 bases between. CDR3 coding DNA: TGTGCCAGCAGCTTGGGACTCCCGGGACTCAGCTACGAGCAGTACTTC. It translates to CASSLGLPGLSYEQYF. The full variable domain, in which reference TRBV5-8 and TRBJ2-7 provide the parts outside the CDR3, is EAGVTQSPTHLIKTRGQQATLRCSPISGHTSVYWYQQALGLGLQFLLWYDEGEERNRGNFPPRFSGRQFPNYSSELNVNALELEDSALYLCASSLGLPGLSYEQYFGPGTRLTVT.

The genes are TRBV30 and TRBJ1-5; TRBD1 agrees at 9 bases. The V segment lost 1 base and the J segment 7 bases; nucleotides outside the gene matches: 2. This CDR3 spans 13 amino acids. Germline CDR1 and CDR2: GTSNPN and SVGIG (reference sequence). The CDR3 nucleotides read TGTGCCTGGAGTGAACAGGGGGCCCAGCCCCAGCATTTT. Translating gives CAWSEQGAQPQHF.

The chain links TRBV7-9 to TRBJ2-7; D not resolved. Germline V gene sequence: CDR1 SEHNR, CDR2 FQNEAQ (reference sequence). The V and J ends lost 6 bases and 1 base respectively, with 13 bases between them. This CDR3 is built from 14 residues. CDR3 DNA: TGTGCCAGCAGACATACCGCAGGTTCCTACGAGCAGTACTTC. Its translation is CASRHTAGSYEQYF.

V is TRBV29-1 and J is TRBJ2-7, with TRBD2 as a possible D gene (5 bases). This CDR3 is built from 12 residues. The germline V gene encodes CDR1 SQVTM and CDR2 ANQGSEA. The V end was cut by 2 bases, the J end by 4 bases, with 9 bases between. In DNA, the CDR3 is TGCAGCGTTGAACTACGGAGGTACGAGCAGTACTTC. This translates into CSVELRRYEQYF.

A single count supports this clone. This rearrangement joins TRBV13 to TRBJ1-2; D uncertain. The V and J ends lost 3 bases and 1 base respectively, with 12 bases between them. The CDR3 sequence is 15 residues long. Per germline, CDR1 PRHDT and CDR2 FYEKMQ (reference sequence). The CDR3 region is CASSFRAAGNYGYTF. The CDR3 region has the DNA TGTGCCAGCAGCTTTCGGGCAGCGGGTAACTATGGCTACACCTTC.